The 21 T cell receptor beta chains listed next were all sequenced from one sample in a study of blood T cell repertoires in COVID-19. Sequenced by immunoSEQ multiplex PCR; TCRdb stores in-frame clones only, minus some. The table lists over 90,000 clones, 88% of them singletons. Sequencing was carried out using peripheral blood. The source of these receptors is a human donor in a cohort sampled during active COVID-19.

This chain joins TRBV7-9 and TRBJ1-1; D is possibly TRBD1 (6 bases). Germline lookup yields CDR1 SEHNR and CDR2 FQNEAQ (reference sequence). V gave up 1 base and J gave up 4 bases, with 10 bases separating them. The CDR3 has 14 residues. CDR3 residues: CASSLEGGITEAFF. Here the CDR3 DNA reads TGTGCCAGCAGCTTAGAGGGGGGGATCACTGAAGCTTTCTTT. Full variable domain (outside the CDR3, taken from reference TRBV7-9 and TRBJ1-1): DTGVSQNPRHKITKRGQNVTFRCDPISEHNRLYWYRQTLGQGPEFLTYFQNEAQLEKSRLLSDRFSAERPKGSFSTLEIQRTEQGDSAMYLCASSLEGGITEAFFGQGTRLTVV.

This clone has a count of ten or more. The chain is built from TRBV5-1 and TRBJ2-3, with unresolved D. V was shortened by 1 base and J by 2 bases, with 8 bases between the two germline ends. Per germline, CDR1 SGHRS and CDR2 YFSETQ. The CDR3 contains 14 residues. The CDR3 protein is CASSLFQYTDTQYF. The CDR3 DNA is TGCGCCAGCAGCTTGTTCCAGTACACAGATACGCAGTATTTT.

The chain employs TRBV11-2 and TRBJ2-7; 8 bases line up with TRBD1. V was clipped by 7 bases and J by 8 bases; unmatched bases: 7. The CDR3 has 12 amino acids. CDR1 is SGHAT and CDR2 is FQNNGV in the germline V gene. The CDR3 DNA is TGTGCCAGCACCCAGGGGGCGGGGAAGCAGTACTTC. Its translation is CASTQGAGKQYF.

This clone was seen only once. The chain carries TRBV11-3 and TRBJ2-7, with 12 bases aligning to TRBD2. The germline gives CDR1 SGHNT, CDR2 YENEEA. V shed 3 bases, J shed 2 bases, and the junction held 11 bases outside the gene matches. The CDR3 is made up of 18 amino acids. As DNA, the CDR3 is TGTGCCAGCAGCTTTTGCTCAGGGCGGACTAGCGGGGCCTACGAGCAGTACTTC. It is translated as CASSFCSGRTSGAYEQYF. The complete variable domain, with remaining parts taken from reference TRBV11-3 and TRBJ2-7, reads EAGVVQSPRYKIIEKKQPVAFWCNPISGHNTLYWYLQNLGQGPELLIRYENEEAVDDSQLPKDRFSAERLKGVDSTLKIQPAELGDSAVYLCASSFCSGRTSGAYEQYFGPGTRLTVT.

V gene TRBV6-5 combines with J gene TRBJ1-2, with a weak D call TRBD1 (5 bases). Germline V gene lookup returns CDR1 MNHEY and CDR2 SVGAGI. Trimming removed 4 bases at V and 6 bases at J, with 15 bases between. CDR3 length equals 14 residues. CDR3: CASSSRAGRDGYTF. As DNA, the CDR3 is TGTGCCAGCAGTTCCCGGGCGGGGCGGGATGGCTACACCTTC.

This chain connects TRBV28 to TRBJ2-7, with 12 bases matching TRBD2. The CDR3 spans 15 residues. Germline V gives CDR1 MDHEN, CDR2 SYDVKM. V lost 5 bases to trimming and J lost 2 bases; unmatched junction nucleotides: 4. CDR3 in amino acids: CASSVLAGGTYEQYF. DNA for the CDR3: TGTGCCAGCAGTGTACTAGCGGGAGGAACCTACGAGCAGTACTTC.

Notes on this clone: The same CDR3 can be traced to other DNA sequences in this sample. The chain has TRBV3-1 (or the pseudogene TRBV3-2) and TRBJ2-6; no reliable D call. The germline V gene encodes CDR1 LGHDT and CDR2 YNNKEL (reference sequence). The CDR3 contains 15 residues. The germline V and J ends were trimmed by 0 bases and 4 bases, with 7 bases remaining between them. The CDR3 sequence: CASSQDYSGANVLTF. CDR3 DNA: TGTGCCAGCAGCCAAGATTATTCCGGGGCCAACGTCCTGACTTTC.

The J gene is TRBJ1-2, the V gene TRBV28; D is uncertain. CDR3 length: 12 amino acids. V was cut by 5 bases and J by 8 bases, with 12 bases left in between. Germline-derived CDR1 and CDR2 are MDHEN and SYDVKM. This CDR3 is CASSLTPRGYTF. In DNA, the CDR3 is TGTGCCAGCAGTCTGACTCCTCGGGGCTACACCTTC.

This chain connects TRBV9 to TRBJ2-1, with TRBD2 identical over 9 bases. In germline, CDR1 is SGDLS, CDR2 YYNGEE. The CDR3 runs to 14 residues. Trimming removed 1 base from V and 9 bases from J; junction bases left unmatched: 5. In DNA, the CDR3 is TGTGCCAGCAGCGTACTAGCGGGGAGCGGTGAGCAGTTCTTC. This translates into CASSVLAGSGEQFF.

The CDR3 DNA is TGTGCCAGCAGCCGAGGGACAGCCACAATCGGGATCACAGATACGCAGTATTTT. Encoded protein: CASSRGTATIGITDTQYF. V and J are TRBV11-2 and TRBJ2-3, with 7 nucleotides matching TRBD1. Trimming took 5 bases from V and 2 from J; bases not matched to a gene: 16. The germline V gene has CDR1 SGHAT and CDR2 FQNNGV. CDR3 size: 18 residues.

V gene TRBV4-2 combines with J gene TRBJ1-6; the D is unclear. The CDR3 covers 15 residues. V lost 0 bases to trimming and J lost 7 bases, with 10 bases between them. CDR1 LGHNA and CDR2 YNFKEQ come from the germline V gene. The CDR3 reads CASSQEQALNSPLHF. In DNA form, the CDR3 reads TGTGCCAGCAGCCAAGAGCAGGCACTCAATTCACCCCTCCACTTT.

This clone showed up just once. The J gene is TRBJ2-4, the V gene TRBV5-1; possible D gene TRBD1, 6 bases. This CDR3 has 17 amino acids. Germline V lookup: CDR1 SGHRS, CDR2 YFSETQ. Trimming removed 4 bases from V and 0 bases from J, with 17 bases in between. CDR3 amino acids: CASSEGQFPRAKNIQYF. CDR3 DNA: TGCGCCAGCAGCGAAGGACAGTTCCCCCGAGCCAAAAACATTCAGTACTTC.

The chain links TRBV29-1 to TRBJ2-1; 12 nucleotides align to TRBD1. The CDR3 sequence is 13 residues long. V lost 6 bases, J lost 6 bases, and 3 bases stayed unmatched. Germline V CDR1 and CDR2: SQVTM, ANQGSEA. The DNA for the CDR3 is TGCAGCGTCGGGACAGGGGGCATCAATGAGCAGTTCTTC. Protein: CSVGTGGINEQFF.

This clone was counted once. The gene calls are TRBV27 and TRBJ1-2; 7 bases are shared with TRBD1. Germline lookup yields CDR1 MNHEY and CDR2 SMNVEV (reference sequence). V gave up 3 bases and J gave up 3 bases; unmatched junction bases: 7. The CDR3 length is 15 residues. Written as DNA, the CDR3 is TGTGCCAGCAGTTTGACAGGGATGGCGGACTATGGCTACACCTTC. Protein product: CASSLTGMADYGYTF.

The chain employs TRBV7-3 and TRBJ2-3; D gene uncertain. The germline gives CDR1 SGHTA, CDR2 FQGTGA. The CDR3 extends over 16 amino acids. Trimming took 2 bases from V and 1 from J, leaving 13 bases between them. CDR3 residues: CASSLGPLTRTDTQYF. The CDR3 DNA follows: TGTGCCAGCAGCTTAGGTCCACTTACTCGCACAGATACGCAGTATTTT.

The V and J genes are TRBV28 and TRBJ2-1; 10 nucleotides align to TRBD1. V shed 8 bases, J shed 15 bases, and the junction held 10 bases outside the gene matches. Germline-derived CDR1 and CDR2 are MDHEN and SYDVKM. The CDR3 is made up of 12 amino acids. CDR3 DNA sequence: TGTGCCAGCCAGACAGGGGGCCTGTGGGGGTTCTTC. This translates into CASQTGGLWGFF.

This clone was found a few times. The chain combines TRBV30 with TRBJ2-3, with D tentatively TRBD2 (5 bases). The CDR3 is 14 residues long. The germline V gene encodes CDR1 GTSNPN and CDR2 SVGIG (reference sequence). V shed 0 bases and J shed 5 bases, with 12 bases lying between them. CDR3 nucleotide sequence: TGTGCCTGGAGTGTAGGCCTAGCCGGAGATACGCAGTATTTT. Translating gives CAWSVGLAGDTQYF.

This clone was counted between two and nine times. This chain joins TRBV6-5 and TRBJ1-5; weak D call: TRBD1 (5 bases). This CDR3 contains 12 residues. Trimming took 6 bases from V and 3 from J, leaving 6 bases between them. CDR1 and CDR2 (germline): MNHEY, SVGAGI. The CDR3 here is CASRTVNQPQHF. The DNA of the CDR3 is TGTGCCAGCAGGACAGTCAATCAGCCCCAGCATTTT.

The chain is built from TRBV14 and TRBJ1-6; D unresolved. The V end was cut by 2 bases, the J end by 8 bases, with 4 bases between. Looked up from germline, CDR1 is SGHDN and CDR2 is FVKESK. The CDR3 totals 12 residues. The CDR3 reads CASSQQYSPLHF. The CDR3 region has the DNA TGTGCCAGCAGCCAACAGTATTCACCCCTCCACTTT.

The V and J genes are TRBV4-3 and TRBJ2-5; D may be TRBD1 (6 bases). Trimming took 1 base from V and 5 from J, leaving 11 bases between them. The CDR3 spans 14 residues. Germline V CDR1 and CDR2: LGHNA, YSLEER. The CDR3 region has the DNA TGCGCCAGCAGCCAAGTCGTCAGGGGTGAGACCCAGTACTTC. Its translation: CASSQVVRGETQYF.

The chain links TRBV7-8 to TRBJ2-4; TRBD2 aligns across 9 bases. V shed 5 bases, J shed 7 bases, and the junction held 12 bases outside the gene matches. Germline loops: CDR1 SGHVS, CDR2 FQNEAQ. The CDR3 sequence is 16 residues long. The CDR3 protein is CASSREPRRGGNIQYF. The CDR3 DNA reads as TGTGCCAGCAGCCGAGAGCCCCGGCGGGGGGGGAACATTCAGTACTTC. The full variable domain, completed using reference TRBV7-8 and TRBJ2-4, is GAGVSQSPRYKVAKRGQDVALRCDPISGHVSLFWYQQALGQGPEFLTYFQNEAQLDKSGLPSDRFFAERPEGSVSTLKIQRTQQEDSAVYLCASSREPRRGGNIQYFGAGTRLSVL.